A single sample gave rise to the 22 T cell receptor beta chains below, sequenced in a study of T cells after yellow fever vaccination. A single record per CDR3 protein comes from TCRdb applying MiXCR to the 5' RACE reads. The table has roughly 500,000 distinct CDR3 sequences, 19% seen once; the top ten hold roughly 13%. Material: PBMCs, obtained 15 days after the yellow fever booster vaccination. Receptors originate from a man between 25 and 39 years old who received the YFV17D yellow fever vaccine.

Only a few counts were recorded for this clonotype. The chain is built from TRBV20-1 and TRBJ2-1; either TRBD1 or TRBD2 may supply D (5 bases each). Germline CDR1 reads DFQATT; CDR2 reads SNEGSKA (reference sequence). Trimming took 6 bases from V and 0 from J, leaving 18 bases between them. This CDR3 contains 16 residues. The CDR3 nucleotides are TGCAGTGCCAGGGACGGCGGACGCTCCTCCTACAATGAGCAGTTCTTC. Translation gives CSARDGGRSSYNEQFF.

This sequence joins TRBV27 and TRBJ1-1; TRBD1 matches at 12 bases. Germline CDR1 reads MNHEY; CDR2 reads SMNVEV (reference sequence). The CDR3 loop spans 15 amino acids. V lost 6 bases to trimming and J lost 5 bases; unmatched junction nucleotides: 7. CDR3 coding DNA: TGTGCCAGCAGGTGGGACAGGGGGCTTGGGACTGAAGCTTTCTTT. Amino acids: CASRWDRGLGTEAFF.

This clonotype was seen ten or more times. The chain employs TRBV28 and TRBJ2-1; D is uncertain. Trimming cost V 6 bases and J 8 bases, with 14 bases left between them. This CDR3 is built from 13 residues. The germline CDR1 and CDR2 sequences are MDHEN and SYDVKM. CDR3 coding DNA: TGTGCCAGCAGACGGGCCGATTGGGATGAGCAGTTCTTC. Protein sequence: CASRRADWDEQFF.

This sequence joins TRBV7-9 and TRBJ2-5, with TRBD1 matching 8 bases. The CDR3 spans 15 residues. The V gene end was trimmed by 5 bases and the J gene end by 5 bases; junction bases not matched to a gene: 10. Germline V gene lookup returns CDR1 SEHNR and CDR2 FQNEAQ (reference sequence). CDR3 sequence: CASSAFGQGGETQYF. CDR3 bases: TGTGCCAGCAGCGCATTCGGACAGGGTGGGGAGACCCAGTACTTC. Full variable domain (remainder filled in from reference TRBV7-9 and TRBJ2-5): DTGVSQNPRHKITKRGQNVTFRCDPISEHNRLYWYRQTLGQGPEFLTYFQNEAQLEKSRLLSDRFSAERPKGSFSTLEIQRTEQGDSAMYLCASSAFGQGGETQYFGPGTRLLVL.

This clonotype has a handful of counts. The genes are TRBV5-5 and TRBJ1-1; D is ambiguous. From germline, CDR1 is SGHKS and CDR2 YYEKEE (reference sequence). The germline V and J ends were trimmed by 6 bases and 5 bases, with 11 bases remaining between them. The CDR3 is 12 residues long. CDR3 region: CASTPSGTEAFF. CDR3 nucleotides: TGTGCCAGCACCCCGTCGGGGACTGAAGCTTTCTTT.

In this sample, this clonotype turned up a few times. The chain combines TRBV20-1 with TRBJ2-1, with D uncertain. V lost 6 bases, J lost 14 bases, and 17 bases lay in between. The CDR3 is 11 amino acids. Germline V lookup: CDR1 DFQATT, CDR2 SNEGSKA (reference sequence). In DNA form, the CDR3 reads TGCAGTGCGCAGAGAGAGGCATGGGAGTTCTTC. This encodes CSAQREAWEFF.

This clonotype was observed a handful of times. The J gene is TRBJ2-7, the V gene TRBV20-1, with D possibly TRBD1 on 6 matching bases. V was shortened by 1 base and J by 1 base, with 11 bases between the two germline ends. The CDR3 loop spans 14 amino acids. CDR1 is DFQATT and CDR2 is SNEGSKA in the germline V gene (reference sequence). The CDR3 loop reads CSARVSGESYEQYF. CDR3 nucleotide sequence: TGCAGTGCTAGAGTGTCAGGGGAGTCCTACGAGCAGTACTTC.

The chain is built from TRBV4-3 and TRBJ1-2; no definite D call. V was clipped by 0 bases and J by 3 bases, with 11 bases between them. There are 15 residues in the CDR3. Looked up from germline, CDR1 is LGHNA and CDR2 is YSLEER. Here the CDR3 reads CASSQEATTDYGYTF. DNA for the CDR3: TGCGCCAGCAGCCAAGAGGCGACGACCGACTATGGCTACACCTTC.

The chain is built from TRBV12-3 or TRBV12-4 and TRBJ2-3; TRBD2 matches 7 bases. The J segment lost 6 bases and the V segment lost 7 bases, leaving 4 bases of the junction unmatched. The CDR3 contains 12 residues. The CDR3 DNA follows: TGTGCCAGCATCATGGGGGGGGATACGCAGTATTTT. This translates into CASIMGGDTQYF.

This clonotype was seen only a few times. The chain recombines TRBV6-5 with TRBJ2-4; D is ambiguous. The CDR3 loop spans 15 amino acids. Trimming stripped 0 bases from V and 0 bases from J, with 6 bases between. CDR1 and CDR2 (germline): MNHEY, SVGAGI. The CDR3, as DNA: TGTGCCAGCAGTTACTCGAACGGAGCCAAAAACATTCAGTACTTC. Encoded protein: CASSYSNGAKNIQYF.

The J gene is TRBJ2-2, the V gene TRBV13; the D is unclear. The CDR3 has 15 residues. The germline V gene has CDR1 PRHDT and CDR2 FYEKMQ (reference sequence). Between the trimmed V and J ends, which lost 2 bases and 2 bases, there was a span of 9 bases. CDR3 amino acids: CASSLRVSNTGELFF. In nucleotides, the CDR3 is TGTGCCAGCAGCTTAAGAGTCTCTAACACCGGGGAGCTGTTTTTT.

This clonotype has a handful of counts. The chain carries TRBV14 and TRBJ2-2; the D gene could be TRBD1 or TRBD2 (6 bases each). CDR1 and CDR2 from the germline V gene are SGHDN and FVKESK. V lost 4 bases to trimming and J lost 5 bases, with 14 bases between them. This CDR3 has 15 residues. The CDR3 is CASSPPGGWTGELFF. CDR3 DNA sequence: TGTGCCAGCAGCCCCCCCGGGGGCTGGACCGGGGAGCTGTTTTTT.

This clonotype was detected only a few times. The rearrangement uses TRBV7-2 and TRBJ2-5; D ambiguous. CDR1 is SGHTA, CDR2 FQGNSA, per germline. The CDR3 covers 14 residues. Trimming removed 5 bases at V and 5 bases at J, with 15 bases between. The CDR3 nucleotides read TGTGCCAGCAGCCAAGGCTCCCGGGTGGAGACCCAGTACTTC. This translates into CASSQGSRVETQYF.

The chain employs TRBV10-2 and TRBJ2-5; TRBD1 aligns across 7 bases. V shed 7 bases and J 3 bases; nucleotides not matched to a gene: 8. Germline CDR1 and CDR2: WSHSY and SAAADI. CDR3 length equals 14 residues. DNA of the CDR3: TGCGCCAGCATGACCAGGGGGTGGGAAGAGACCCAGTACTTC. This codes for CASMTRGWEETQYF.

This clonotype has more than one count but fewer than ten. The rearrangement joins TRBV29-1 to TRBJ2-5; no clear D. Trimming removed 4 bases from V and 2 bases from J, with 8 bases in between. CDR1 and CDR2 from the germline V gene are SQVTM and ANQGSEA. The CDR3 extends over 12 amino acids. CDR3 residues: CSVAEQQETQYF. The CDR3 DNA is TGCAGCGTTGCCGAACAGCAAGAGACCCAGTACTTC.

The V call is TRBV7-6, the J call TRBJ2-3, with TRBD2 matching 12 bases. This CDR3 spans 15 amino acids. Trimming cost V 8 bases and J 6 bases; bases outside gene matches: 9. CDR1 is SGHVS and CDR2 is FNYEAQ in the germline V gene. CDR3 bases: TGTGCCAGCCAGAGACTAGCGGGAGTAGGTGATACGCAGTATTTT. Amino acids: CASQRLAGVGDTQYF. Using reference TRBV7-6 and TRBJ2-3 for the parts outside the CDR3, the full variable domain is GAGVSQSPRYKVTKRGQDVALRCDPISGHVSLYWYRQALGQGPEFLTYFNYEAQQDKSGLPNDRFSAERPEGSISTLTIQRTEQRDSAMYRCASQRLAGVGDTQYFGPGTRLTVL.

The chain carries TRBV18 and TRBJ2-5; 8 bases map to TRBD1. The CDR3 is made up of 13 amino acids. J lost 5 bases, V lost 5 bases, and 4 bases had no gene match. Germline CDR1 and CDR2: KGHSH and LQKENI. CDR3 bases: TGTGCCAGCTCATACGGACAGGGCGAGACCCAGTACTTC. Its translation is CASSYGQGETQYF.

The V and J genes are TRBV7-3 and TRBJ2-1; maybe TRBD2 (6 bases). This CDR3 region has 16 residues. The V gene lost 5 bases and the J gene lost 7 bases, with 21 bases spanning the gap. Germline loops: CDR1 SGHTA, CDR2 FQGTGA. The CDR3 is CASSEDATRARNEQFF. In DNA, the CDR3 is TGTGCCAGCAGCGAGGATGCGACTAGGGCTCGTAATGAGCAGTTCTTC. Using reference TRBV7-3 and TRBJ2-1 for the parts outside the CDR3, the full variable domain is GAGVSQTPSNKVTEKGKYVELRCDPISGHTALYWYRQSLGQGPEFLIYFQGTGAADDSGLPNDRFFAVRPEGSVSTLKIQRTERGDSAVYLCASSEDATRARNEQFFGPGTRLTVL.

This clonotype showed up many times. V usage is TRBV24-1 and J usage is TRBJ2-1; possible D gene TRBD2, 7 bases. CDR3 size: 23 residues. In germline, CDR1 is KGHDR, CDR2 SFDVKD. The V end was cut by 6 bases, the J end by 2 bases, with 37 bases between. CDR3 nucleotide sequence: TGTGCCACCAGTCGCCGAGGTGGCGCCGAACGAGGGGGGGCGGGAAGCCCCTACAATGAGCAGTTCTTC. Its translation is CATSRRGGAERGGAGSPYNEQFF.

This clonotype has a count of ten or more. In DNA form, the CDR3 reads TGTGCCAGCAGGCCGGGACAGGGGGCCTACGAGCAGTACTTC. Protein sequence: CASRPGQGAYEQYF. The chain joins TRBV27 to TRBJ2-7; 11 bases fit TRBD1. This CDR3 is 14 amino acids long. With V trimmed by 6 bases and J by 2 bases, 3 bases remained unmatched. From germline, CDR1 is MNHEY and CDR2 SMNVEV (reference sequence).

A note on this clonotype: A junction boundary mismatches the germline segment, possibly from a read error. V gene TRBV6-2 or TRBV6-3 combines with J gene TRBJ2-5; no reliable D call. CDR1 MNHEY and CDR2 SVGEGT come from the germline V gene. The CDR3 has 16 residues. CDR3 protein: CASSYSFDDDHETQYF. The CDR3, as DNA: TGTGCCAGCAGTTACTCTTTCGATGATGACCATGAGACCCAGTACTTC.

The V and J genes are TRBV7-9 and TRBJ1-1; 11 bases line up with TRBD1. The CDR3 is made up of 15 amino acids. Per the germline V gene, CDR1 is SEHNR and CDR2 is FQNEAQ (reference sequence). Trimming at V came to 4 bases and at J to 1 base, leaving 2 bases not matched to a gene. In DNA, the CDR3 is TGTGCCAGCAGCTACGGACAGGGGGCGAACACTGAAGCTTTCTTT. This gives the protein CASSYGQGANTEAFF.